This T cell receptor (beta chain) was found in a study of CXCR3-negative and CXCR3-positive naive CD8 T cells. The CDR3 runs 13 residues. TRB cDNA was prepared as libraries by UMI-labeled 5' RACE. TCRdb re-called the 5' RACE reads; one entry per CDR3 protein, DNA not given. The sample table includes approximately 39,000 distinct CDR3 sequences. Study conclusions and caveats: Naive subsets expressed similar surface CD5; TRB CDR3 features served to infer TCR strength.

As concerns this clonotype: As yet, its antigen is unknown.

This sequence was found in a human donor in good health. Some clones in this sample may be carry-over from other donors' samples. Sequencing was performed on memory CD8+ T cells from blood. The gene calls are TRBV12-3 or TRBV12-4 and TRBJ2-1; TCRdb names TRBD2, which stays unverified in the absence of DNA. CDR3 sequence reads: CASIETNYNEQFF.